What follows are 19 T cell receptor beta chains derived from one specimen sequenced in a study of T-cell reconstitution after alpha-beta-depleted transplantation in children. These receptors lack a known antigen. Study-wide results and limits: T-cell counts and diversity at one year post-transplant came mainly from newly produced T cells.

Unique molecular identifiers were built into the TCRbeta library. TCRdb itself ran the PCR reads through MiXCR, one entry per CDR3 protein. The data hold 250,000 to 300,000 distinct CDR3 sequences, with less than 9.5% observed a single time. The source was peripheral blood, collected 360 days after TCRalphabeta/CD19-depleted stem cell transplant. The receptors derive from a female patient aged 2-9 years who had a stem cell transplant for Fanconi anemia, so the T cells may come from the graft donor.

The CDR3 protein is CASSFSGARGEQYF. CDR3 bases: TGTGCCAGCAGCTTCAGCGGGGCCAGGGGCGAGCAGTACTTC. The chain links TRBV7-2 to TRBJ2-7, with D perhaps TRBD2 (7 bases). V was clipped by 3 bases and J by 6 bases, with 15 bases between them. The CDR3 spans 14 residues. Germline values: CDR1 SGHTA, CDR2 FQGNSA.

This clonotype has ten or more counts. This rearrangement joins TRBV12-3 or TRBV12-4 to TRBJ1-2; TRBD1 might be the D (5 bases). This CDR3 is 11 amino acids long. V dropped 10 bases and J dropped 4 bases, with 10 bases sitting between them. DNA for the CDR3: TGTGCCACTCGACAGTTCTATGGCTACACCTTC. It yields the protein CATRQFYGYTF.

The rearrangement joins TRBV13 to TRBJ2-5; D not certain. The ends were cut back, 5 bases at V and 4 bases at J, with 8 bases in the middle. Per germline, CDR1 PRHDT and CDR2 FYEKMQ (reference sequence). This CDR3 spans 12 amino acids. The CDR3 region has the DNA TGTGCCAGCAGCAGACCCTCAGAGACCCAGTACTTC. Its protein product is CASSRPSETQYF.

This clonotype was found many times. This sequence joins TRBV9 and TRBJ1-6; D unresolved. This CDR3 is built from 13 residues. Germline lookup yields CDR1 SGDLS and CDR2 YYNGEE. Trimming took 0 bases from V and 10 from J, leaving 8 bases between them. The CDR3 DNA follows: TGTGCCAGCAGCGTAGACCGGGGATCACCCCTCCACTTT. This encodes CASSVDRGSPLHF. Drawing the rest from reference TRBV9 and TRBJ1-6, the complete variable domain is DSGVTQTPKHLITATGQRVTLRCSPRSGDLSVYWYQQSLDQGLQFLIQYYNGEERAKGNILERFSAQQFPDLHSELNLSSLELGDSALYFCASSVDRGSPLHFGNGTRLTVT.

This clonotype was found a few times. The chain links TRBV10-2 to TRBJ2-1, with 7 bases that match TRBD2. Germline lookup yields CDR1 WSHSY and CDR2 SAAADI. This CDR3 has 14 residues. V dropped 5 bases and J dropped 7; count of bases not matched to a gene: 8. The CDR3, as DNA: TGCGCCAGCAGTCTTGGGGGGGTCCGGAATGAGCAGTTCTTC. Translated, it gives CASSLGGVRNEQFF.

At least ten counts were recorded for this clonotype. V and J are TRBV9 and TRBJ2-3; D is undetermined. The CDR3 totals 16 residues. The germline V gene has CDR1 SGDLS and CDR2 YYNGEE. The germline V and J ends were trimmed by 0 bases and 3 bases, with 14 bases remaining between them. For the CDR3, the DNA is TGTGCCAGCAGCGTAGAAGGGAACTGGTTGACAGATACGCAGTATTTT. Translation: CASSVEGNWLTDTQYF.

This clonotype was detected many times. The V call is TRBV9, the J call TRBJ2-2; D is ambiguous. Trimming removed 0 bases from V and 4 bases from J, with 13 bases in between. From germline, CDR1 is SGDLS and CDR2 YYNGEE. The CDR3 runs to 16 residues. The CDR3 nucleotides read TGTGCCAGCAGCGTAGTCCAGGAATCCTTCACCGGGGAGCTGTTTTTT. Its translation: CASSVVQESFTGELFF.

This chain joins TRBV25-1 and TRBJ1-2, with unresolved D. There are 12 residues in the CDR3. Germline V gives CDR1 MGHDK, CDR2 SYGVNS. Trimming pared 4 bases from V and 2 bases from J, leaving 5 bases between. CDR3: CASSGVNYGYTF. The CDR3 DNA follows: TGTGCCAGCAGTGGCGTGAACTATGGCTACACCTTC.

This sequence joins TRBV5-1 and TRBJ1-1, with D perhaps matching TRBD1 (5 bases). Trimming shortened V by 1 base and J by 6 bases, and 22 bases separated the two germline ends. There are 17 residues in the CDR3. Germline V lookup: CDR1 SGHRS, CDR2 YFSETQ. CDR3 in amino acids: CASSLYSGGGISPEAFF. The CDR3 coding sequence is TGCGCCAGCAGCTTGTATAGTGGGGGGGGAATTAGCCCTGAAGCTTTCTTT. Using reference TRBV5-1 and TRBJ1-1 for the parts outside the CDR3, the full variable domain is KAGVTQTPRYLIKTRGQQVTLSCSPISGHRSVSWYQQTPGQGLQFLFEYFSETQRNKGNFPGRFSGRQFSNSRSEMNVSTLELGDSALYLCASSLYSGGGISPEAFFGQGTRLTVV.

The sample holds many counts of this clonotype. For the CDR3, the DNA is TGCAGCGTTGATTTTATAGGGTCAGAGACCCAGTACTTC. This gives the protein CSVDFIGSETQYF. The genes are TRBV29-1 and TRBJ2-5; no clear D. Trimming removed 3 bases from V and 4 bases from J, with 12 bases in between. The CDR3 is 13 residues long. CDR1 is SQVTM, CDR2 ANQGSEA, per germline. Full variable domain (remainder filled in from reference TRBV29-1 and TRBJ2-5): SAVISQKPSRDICQRGTSLTIQCQVDSQVTMMFWYRQQPGQSLTLIATANQGSEATYESGFVIDKFPISRPNLTFSTLTVSNMSPEDSSIYLCSVDFIGSETQYFGPGTRLLVL.

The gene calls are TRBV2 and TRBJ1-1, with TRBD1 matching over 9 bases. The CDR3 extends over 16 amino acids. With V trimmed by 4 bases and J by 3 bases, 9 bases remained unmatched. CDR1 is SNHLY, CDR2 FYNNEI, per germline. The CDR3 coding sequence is TGTGCCAGCAGTGGTCGGGGGGACAGGGAAGACACTGAAGCTTTCTTT. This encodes CASSGRGDREDTEAFF. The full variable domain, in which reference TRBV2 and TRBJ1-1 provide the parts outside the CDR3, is EPEVTQTPSHQVTQMGQEVILRCVPISNHLYFYWYRQILGQKVEFLVSFYNNEISEKSEIFDDQFSVERPDGSNFTLKIRSTKLEDSAMYFCASSGRGDREDTEAFFGQGTRLTVV.

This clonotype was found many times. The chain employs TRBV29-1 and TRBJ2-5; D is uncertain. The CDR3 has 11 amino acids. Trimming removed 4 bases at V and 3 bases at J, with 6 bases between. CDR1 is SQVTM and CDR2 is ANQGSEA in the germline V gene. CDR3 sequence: CSVGVEETQYF. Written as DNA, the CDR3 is TGCAGCGTTGGAGTGGAAGAGACCCAGTACTTC.

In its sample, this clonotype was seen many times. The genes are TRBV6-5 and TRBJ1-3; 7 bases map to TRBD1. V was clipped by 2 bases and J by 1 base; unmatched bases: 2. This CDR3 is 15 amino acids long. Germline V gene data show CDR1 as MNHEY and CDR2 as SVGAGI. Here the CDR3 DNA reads TGTGCCAGCAGTTACAGGGGGCCGTCTGGAAACACCATATATTTT. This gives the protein CASSYRGPSGNTIYF.

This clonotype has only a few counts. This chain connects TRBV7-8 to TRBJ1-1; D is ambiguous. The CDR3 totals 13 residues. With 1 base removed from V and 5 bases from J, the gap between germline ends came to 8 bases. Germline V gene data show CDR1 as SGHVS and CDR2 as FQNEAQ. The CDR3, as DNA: TGTGCCAGCAGCTTAGAAGGGTGGACTGAAGCTTTCTTT. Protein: CASSLEGWTEAFF.

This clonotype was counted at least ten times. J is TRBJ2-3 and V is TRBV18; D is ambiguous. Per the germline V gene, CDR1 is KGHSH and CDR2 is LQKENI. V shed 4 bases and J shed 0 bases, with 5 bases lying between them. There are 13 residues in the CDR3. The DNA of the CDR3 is TGTGCCAGCTCACAGGGTAGCACAGATACGCAGTATTTT. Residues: CASSQGSTDTQYF. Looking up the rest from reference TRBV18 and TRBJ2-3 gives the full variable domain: NAGVMQNPRHLVRRRGQEARLRCSPMKGHSHVYWYRQLPEEGLKFMVYLQKENIIDESGMPKERFSAEFPKEGPSILRIQQVVRGDSAAYFCASSQGSTDTQYFGPGTRLTVL.

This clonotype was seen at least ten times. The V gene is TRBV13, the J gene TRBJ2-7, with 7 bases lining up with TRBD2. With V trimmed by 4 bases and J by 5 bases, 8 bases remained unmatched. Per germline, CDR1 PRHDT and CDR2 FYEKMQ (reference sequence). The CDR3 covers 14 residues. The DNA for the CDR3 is TGTGCCAGCAGCTCGACTGGGACTACCAACGAGCAGTACTTC. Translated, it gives CASSSTGTTNEQYF.

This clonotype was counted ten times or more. The CDR3 loop reads CASSLVQGSSYNEQFF. CDR3 nucleotide sequence: TGCGCCAGCAGCTTGGTGCAGGGAAGCTCCTACAATGAGCAGTTCTTC. This chain uses TRBV5-1 with TRBJ2-1; a possible D gene is TRBD1 (5 bases). The germline CDR1 and CDR2 sequences are SGHRS and YFSETQ. The V and J ends lost 0 bases and 0 bases respectively, with 10 bases between them. This CDR3 contains 16 residues.

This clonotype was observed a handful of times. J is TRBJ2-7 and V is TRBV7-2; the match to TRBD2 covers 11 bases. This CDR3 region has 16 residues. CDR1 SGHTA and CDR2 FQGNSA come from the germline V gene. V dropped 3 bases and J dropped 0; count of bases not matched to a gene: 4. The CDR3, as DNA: TGTGCCAGCAGCTTGACTAGCGGGGCATTCTCCTACGAGCAGTACTTC. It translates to CASSLTSGAFSYEQYF.

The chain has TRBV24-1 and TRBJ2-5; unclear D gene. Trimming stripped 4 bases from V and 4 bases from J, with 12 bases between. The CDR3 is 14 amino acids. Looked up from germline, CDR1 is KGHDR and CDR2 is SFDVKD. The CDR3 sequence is CATSDPGSLETQYF. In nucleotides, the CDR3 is TGTGCCACCAGTGACCCCGGGTCCTTAGAGACCCAGTACTTC.